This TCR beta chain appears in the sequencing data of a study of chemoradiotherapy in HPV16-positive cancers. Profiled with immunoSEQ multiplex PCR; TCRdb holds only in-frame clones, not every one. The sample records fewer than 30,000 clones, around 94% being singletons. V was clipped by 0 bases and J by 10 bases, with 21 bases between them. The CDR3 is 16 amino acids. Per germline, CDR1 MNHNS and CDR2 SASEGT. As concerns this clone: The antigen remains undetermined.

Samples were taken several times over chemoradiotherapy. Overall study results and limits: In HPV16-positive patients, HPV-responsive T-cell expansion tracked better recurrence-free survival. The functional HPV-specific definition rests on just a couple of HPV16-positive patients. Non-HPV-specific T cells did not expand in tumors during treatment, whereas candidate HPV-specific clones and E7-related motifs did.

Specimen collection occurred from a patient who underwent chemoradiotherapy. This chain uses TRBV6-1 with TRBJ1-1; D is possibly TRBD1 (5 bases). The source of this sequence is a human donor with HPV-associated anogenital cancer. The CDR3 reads CASSEALLGQSWGAFF. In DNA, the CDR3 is TGTGCCAGCAGTGAAGCGCTCCTGGGGCAGTCCTGGGGAGCTTTCTTT.